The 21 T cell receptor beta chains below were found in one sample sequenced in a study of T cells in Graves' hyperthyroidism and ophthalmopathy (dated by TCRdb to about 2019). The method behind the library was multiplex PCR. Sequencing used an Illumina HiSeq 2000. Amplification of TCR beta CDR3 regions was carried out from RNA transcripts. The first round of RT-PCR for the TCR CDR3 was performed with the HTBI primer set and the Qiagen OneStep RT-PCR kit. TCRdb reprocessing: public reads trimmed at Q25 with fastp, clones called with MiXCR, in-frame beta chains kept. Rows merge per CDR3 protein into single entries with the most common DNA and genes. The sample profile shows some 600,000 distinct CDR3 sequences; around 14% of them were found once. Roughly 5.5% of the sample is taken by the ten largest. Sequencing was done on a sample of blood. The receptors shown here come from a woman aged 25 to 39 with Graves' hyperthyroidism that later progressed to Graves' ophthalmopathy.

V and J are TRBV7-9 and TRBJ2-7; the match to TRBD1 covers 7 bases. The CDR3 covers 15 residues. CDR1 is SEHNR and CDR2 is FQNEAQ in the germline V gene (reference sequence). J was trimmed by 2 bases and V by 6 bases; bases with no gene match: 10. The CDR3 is CASRVLGQDPYEQYF. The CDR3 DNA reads TGTGCCAGCAGGGTTTTAGGACAGGACCCCTACGAGCAGTACTTC.

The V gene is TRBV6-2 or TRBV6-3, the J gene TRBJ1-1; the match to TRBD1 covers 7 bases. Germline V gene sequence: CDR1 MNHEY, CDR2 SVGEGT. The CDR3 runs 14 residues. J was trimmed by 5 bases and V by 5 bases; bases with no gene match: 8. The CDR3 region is CASSPQGDVTEAFF. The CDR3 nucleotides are TGTGCCAGCAGTCCCCAGGGGGATGTTACTGAAGCTTTCTTT.

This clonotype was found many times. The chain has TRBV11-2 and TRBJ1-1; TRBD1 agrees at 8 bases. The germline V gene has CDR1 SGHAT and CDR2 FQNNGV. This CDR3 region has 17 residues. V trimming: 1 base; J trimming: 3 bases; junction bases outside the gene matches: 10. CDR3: CASSLAAGGPGDTEAFF. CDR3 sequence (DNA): TGTGCCAGCAGCTTAGCGGCAGGGGGCCCGGGGGACACTGAAGCTTTCTTT.

DNA for the CDR3: TGTGCCAGCAGCGAACTAGCGGGGAGCAATGAGCAGTTCTTC. Translated: CASSELAGSNEQFF. This chain links TRBV7-9 with TRBJ2-1, with 10 positions matching TRBD2. CDR1 SEHNR and CDR2 FQNEAQ come from the germline V gene (reference sequence). This CDR3 region has 14 residues. V was pared by 5 bases and J by 6 bases, with 4 bases of the junction left unmatched.

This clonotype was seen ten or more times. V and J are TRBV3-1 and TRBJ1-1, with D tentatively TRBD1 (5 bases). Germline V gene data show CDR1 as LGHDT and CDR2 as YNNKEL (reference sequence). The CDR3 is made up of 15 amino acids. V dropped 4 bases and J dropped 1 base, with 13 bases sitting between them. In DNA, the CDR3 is TGTGCCAGCAGCCCTCACAGGTTTTCGAACACTGAAGCTTTCTTT. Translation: CASSPHRFSNTEAFF.

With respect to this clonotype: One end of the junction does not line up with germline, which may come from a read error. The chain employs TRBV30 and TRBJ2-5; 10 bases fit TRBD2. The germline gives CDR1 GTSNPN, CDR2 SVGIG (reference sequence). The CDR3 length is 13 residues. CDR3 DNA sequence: TGTGCGTGTAGCGGGGGGCTTCAAGAGACCCACTACTTC. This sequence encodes CACSGGLQETHYF.

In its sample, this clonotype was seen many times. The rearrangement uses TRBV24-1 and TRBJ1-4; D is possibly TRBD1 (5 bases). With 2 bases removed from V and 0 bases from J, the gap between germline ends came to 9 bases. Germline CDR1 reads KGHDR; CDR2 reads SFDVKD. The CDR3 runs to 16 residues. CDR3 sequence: CATSDSSGSTNEKLFF. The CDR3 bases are TGTGCCACCAGTGATTCCTCAGGGTCAACTAATGAAAAACTGTTTTTT.

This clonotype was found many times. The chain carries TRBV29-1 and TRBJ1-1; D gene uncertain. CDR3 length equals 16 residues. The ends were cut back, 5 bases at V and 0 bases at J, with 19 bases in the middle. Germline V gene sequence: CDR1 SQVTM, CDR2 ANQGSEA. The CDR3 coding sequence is TGCAGCGTTCAGGAGTGGTACCCTACTATGAACACTGAAGCTTTCTTT. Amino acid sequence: CSVQEWYPTMNTEAFF.

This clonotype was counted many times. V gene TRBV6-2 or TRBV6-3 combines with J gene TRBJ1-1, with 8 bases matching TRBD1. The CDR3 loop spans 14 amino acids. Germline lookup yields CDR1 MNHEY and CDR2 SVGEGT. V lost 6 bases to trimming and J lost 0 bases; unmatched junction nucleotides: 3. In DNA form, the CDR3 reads TGTGCCAGCAGCTGGGGACAGGTGAACACTGAAGCTTTCTTT. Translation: CASSWGQVNTEAFF.

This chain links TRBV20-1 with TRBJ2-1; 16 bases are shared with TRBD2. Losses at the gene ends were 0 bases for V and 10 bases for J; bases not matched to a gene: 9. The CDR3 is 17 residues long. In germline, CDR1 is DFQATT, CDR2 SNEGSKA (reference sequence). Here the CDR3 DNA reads TGCAGTGCTAGAGATCCGAACAAGGGACTAGCGGGAGGGGAGCAGTTCTTC. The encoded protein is CSARDPNKGLAGGEQFF.

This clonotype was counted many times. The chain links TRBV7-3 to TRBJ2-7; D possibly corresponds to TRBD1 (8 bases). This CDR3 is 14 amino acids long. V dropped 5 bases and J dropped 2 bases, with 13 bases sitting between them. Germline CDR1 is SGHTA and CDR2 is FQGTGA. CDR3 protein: CASSPQGGTYEQYF. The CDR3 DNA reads TGTGCCAGCAGCCCACAGGGGGGGACCTACGAGCAGTACTTC.

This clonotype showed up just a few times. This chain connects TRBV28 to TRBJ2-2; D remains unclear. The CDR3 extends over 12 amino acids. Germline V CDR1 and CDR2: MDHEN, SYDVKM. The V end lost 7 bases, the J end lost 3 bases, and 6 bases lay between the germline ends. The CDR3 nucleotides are TGTGCCAGCATGAAGGACACCGGGGAGCTGTTTTTT. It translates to CASMKDTGELFF.

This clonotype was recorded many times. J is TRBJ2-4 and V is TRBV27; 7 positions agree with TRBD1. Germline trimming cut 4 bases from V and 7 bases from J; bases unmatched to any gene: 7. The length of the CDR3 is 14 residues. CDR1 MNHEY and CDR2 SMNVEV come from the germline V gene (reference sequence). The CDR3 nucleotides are TGTGCCAGCAGTTATACAGGGGTAGGGAACATTCAGTACTTC. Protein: CASSYTGVGNIQYF.

The CDR3 reads CASSSGVLPGKSDGYTF. CDR3 nucleotide sequence: TGTGCCAGCAGCTCAGGAGTCCTCCCAGGGAAGTCGGATGGCTACACCTTC. V is TRBV7-2 and J is TRBJ1-2; weak D call: TRBD1 (5 bases). V lost 4 bases and J 6 bases, leaving 24 bases between the germline ends. This CDR3 comprises 17 residues. Per the germline V gene, CDR1 is SGHTA and CDR2 is FQGNSA. The full variable domain, completed using reference TRBV7-2 and TRBJ1-2, is GAGVSQSPSNKVTEKGKDVELRCDPISGHTALYWYRQSLGQGLEFLIYFQGNSAPDKSGLPSDRFSAERTGGSVSTLTIQRTQQEDSAVYLCASSSGVLPGKSDGYTFGSGTRLTVV.

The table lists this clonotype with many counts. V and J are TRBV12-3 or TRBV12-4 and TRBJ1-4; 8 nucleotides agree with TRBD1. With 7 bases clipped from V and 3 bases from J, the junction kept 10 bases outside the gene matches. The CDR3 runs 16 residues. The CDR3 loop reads CASTLYRGTANEKLFF. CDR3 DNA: TGTGCCAGCACCCTCTACAGGGGGACGGCTAATGAAAAACTGTTTTTT.

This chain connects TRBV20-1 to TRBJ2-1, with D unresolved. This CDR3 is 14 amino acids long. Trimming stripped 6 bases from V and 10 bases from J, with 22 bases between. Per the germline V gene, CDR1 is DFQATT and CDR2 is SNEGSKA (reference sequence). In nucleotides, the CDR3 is TGCAGTGCGGACGGTCTCCTGGGCGAAGGGGAGCAGTTCTTC. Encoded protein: CSADGLLGEGEQFF.

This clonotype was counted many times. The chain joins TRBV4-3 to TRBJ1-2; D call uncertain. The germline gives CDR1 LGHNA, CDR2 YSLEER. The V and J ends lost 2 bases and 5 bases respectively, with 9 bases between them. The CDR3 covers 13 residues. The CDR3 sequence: CASSQSGLYGYTF. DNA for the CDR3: TGCGCCAGCAGCCAATCCGGGTTGTATGGCTACACCTTC.

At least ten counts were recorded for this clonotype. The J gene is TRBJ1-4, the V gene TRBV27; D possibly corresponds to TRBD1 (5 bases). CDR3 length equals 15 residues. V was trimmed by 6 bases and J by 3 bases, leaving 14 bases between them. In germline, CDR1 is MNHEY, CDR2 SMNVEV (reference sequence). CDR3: CASRGSGTANEKLFF. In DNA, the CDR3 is TGTGCCAGCAGGGGGTCAGGGACGGCTAATGAAAAACTGTTTTTT.

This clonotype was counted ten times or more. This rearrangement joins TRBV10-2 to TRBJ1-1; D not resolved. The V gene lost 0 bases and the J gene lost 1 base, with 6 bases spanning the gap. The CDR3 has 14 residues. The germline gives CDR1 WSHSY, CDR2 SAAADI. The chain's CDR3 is CASSESRANTEAFF. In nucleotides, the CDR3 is TGCGCCAGCAGTGAGTCGAGAGCGAACACTGAAGCTTTCTTT.

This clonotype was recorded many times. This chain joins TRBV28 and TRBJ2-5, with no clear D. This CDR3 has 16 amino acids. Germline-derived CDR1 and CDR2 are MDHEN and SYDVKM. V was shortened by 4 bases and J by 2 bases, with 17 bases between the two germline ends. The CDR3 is CASSSFGRLKQETQYF. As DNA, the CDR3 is TGTGCCAGCAGTTCATTCGGACGGTTGAAGCAAGAGACCCAGTACTTC.

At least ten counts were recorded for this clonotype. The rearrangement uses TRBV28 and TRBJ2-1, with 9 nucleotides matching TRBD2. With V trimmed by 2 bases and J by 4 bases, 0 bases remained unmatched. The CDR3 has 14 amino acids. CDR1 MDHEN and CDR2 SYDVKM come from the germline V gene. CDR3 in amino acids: CASSLLAGYNEQFF. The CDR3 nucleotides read TGTGCCAGCAGTTTACTAGCGGGGTACAATGAGCAGTTCTTC.